A single sample gave rise to the 18 T cell receptor beta chains below, sequenced in a study of blood T cell repertoires in COVID-19. Sequenced by immunoSEQ multiplex PCR; TCRdb stores in-frame clones only, minus some. The sample lists 400,000 to 500,000 clones; more than 70% were seen once. The sequencing sample was made of PBMCs or T cells enriched from blood (not recorded which). The receptors originated from a woman aged 18-30 years who had been exposed to COVID-19.

V is TRBV28 and J is TRBJ2-1; possibly TRBD1 for D (5 bases). This CDR3 is built from 16 residues. Trimming stripped 5 bases from V and 6 bases from J, with 20 bases between. Per the germline V gene, CDR1 is MDHEN and CDR2 is SYDVKM. CDR3 region: CASSPPWGGASNEQFF. DNA of the CDR3: TGTGCCAGCAGTCCGCCCTGGGGCGGTGCATCCAATGAGCAGTTCTTC.

V and J are TRBV18 and TRBJ2-1; 12 bases agree with TRBD1. V lost 1 base, J lost 8 bases, and 9 bases stayed unmatched. This CDR3 spans 17 amino acids. Germline lookup yields CDR1 KGHSH and CDR2 LQKENI. The CDR3 region has the DNA TGTGCCAGCTCACCACAAGGGACAGGGGGCGCAGCTTATGAGCAGTTCTTC. Its protein product is CASSPQGTGGAAYEQFF.

The chain recombines TRBV9 with TRBJ2-5; 13 bases agree with TRBD2. Per the germline V gene, CDR1 is SGDLS and CDR2 is YYNGEE. With 3 bases clipped from V and 1 base from J, the junction kept 3 bases outside the gene matches. The length of the CDR3 is 16 residues. The DNA of the CDR3 is TGTGCCAGCAGCGACCGGACTAGCGGGGGCCAAGAGACCCAGTACTTC. This translates into CASSDRTSGGQETQYF.

The chain carries TRBV7-9 and TRBJ2-2; no clear D gene. Between the trimmed V and J ends, which lost 5 bases and 2 bases, there was a span of 6 bases. The CDR3 sequence is 13 residues long. Per the germline V gene, CDR1 is SEHNR and CDR2 is FQNEAQ (reference sequence). Here the CDR3 DNA reads TGTGCCAGCAGCCCCCTTAACACCGGGGAGCTGTTTTTT. Encoded protein: CASSPLNTGELFF.

The chain carries TRBV7-8 and TRBJ2-7, with a tentative D call TRBD2 (5 bases). CDR3 length: 15 residues. Germline V gives CDR1 SGHVS, CDR2 FQNEAQ. V lost 5 bases and J lost 0, with 14 bases in between. Here the CDR3 DNA reads TGTGCCAGCAGCCTCCCGGGGTCCAGCTCCTACGAGCAGTACTTC. It yields the protein CASSLPGSSSYEQYF.

V gene TRBV4-3 combines with J gene TRBJ1-6; unclear D gene. This CDR3 is 16 amino acids long. The V and J ends lost 3 bases and 0 bases respectively, with 9 bases between them. Germline V gene lookup returns CDR1 LGHNA and CDR2 YSLEER. The CDR3 sequence is CASSHTGSSYNSPLHF. In nucleotides, the CDR3 is TGCGCCAGCAGCCATACCGGGAGCTCCTATAATTCACCCCTCCACTTT.

CDR3 loop: CASSPTGGNEKLFF. The CDR3 coding sequence is TGCGCCAGCAGCCCGACAGGGGGTAATGAAAAACTGTTTTTT. The chain has TRBV4-1 and TRBJ1-4, with 9 bases fitting TRBD1. Germline values: CDR1 MGHRA, CDR2 YSYEKL. Germline trimming cut 4 bases from V and 4 bases from J; bases unmatched to any gene: 1. The CDR3 has 14 residues.

This clone was detected only once. Distinct nucleotide sequences in the sample also encode this CDR3. The rearrangement joins TRBV9 to TRBJ1-1; tentatively, D is TRBD1 (6 bases). V dropped 1 base and J dropped 0 bases, with 7 bases sitting between them. There are 14 residues in the CDR3. In germline, CDR1 is SGDLS, CDR2 YYNGEE. The CDR3 is CASSVQGMNTEAFF. In DNA, the CDR3 is TGTGCCAGCAGCGTACAGGGGATGAACACTGAAGCTTTCTTT.

The CDR3, as DNA: TGTGCCATCAGTCTGGGGAGGGACTATGGCTACACCTTC. Its translation is CAISLGRDYGYTF. The V gene is TRBV10-3, the J gene TRBJ1-2; D is uncertain. The CDR3 is made up of 13 amino acids. V shed 5 bases and J shed 3 bases, with 10 bases lying between them. Germline assignment: CDR1 ENHRY and CDR2 SYGVKD.

The chain links TRBV19 to TRBJ1-5; D is perhaps TRBD1 (6 bases). Germline CDR1 LNHDA, CDR2 SQIVND (reference sequence). This CDR3 is 14 amino acids long. Trimming removed 6 bases at V and 5 bases at J, with 14 bases between. The CDR3 DNA is TGTGCCAGTAGGGTGGACAGCTTCGATCAGCCCCAGCATTTT. Protein: CASRVDSFDQPQHF.

The genes are TRBV27 and TRBJ2-1, with 8 bases that match TRBD1. V was clipped by 4 bases and J by 1 base; unmatched bases: 6. The CDR3 covers 16 residues. Per germline, CDR1 MNHEY and CDR2 SMNVEV (reference sequence). The CDR3 sequence is CASSSKRQGSYNEQFF. The CDR3 DNA sequence: TGTGCCAGCAGTTCAAAACGACAGGGGTCCTACAATGAGCAGTTCTTC.

This rearrangement joins TRBV15 to TRBJ2-2; the match to TRBD1 covers 7 bases. V gave up 5 bases and J gave up 0 bases; unmatched junction bases: 3. CDR1 and CDR2 (germline): LNHNV, YYDKDF (reference sequence). The CDR3 contains 15 residues. CDR3 region: CATSRDRANTGELFF. CDR3 DNA sequence: TGTGCCACCAGCCGGGACAGAGCGAACACCGGGGAGCTGTTTTTT. Combining the CDR3 with reference TRBV15 and TRBJ2-2 gives the whole variable domain DAMVIQNPRYQVTQFGKPVTLSCSQTLNHNVMYWYQQKSSQAPKLLFHYYDKDFNNEADTPDNFQSRRPNTSFCFLDIRSPGLGDTAMYLCATSRDRANTGELFFGEGSRLTVL.

V and J are TRBV7-8 and TRBJ2-7; possibly TRBD2 for D (5 bases). The ends were cut back, 3 bases at V and 5 bases at J, with 14 bases in the middle. Germline lookup yields CDR1 SGHVS and CDR2 FQNEAQ. This CDR3 has 14 residues. The CDR3 sequence is CASSFTVGSHEQYF. CDR3 nucleotides: TGTGCCAGCAGCTTCACAGTAGGGAGCCACGAGCAGTACTTC. Using reference TRBV7-8 and TRBJ2-7 for the parts outside the CDR3, the full variable domain is GAGVSQSPRYKVAKRGQDVALRCDPISGHVSLFWYQQALGQGPEFLTYFQNEAQLDKSGLPSDRFFAERPEGSVSTLKIQRTQQEDSAVYLCASSFTVGSHEQYFGPGTRLTVT.

The chain joins TRBV7-6 to TRBJ2-1; 8 bases match TRBD2. The germline V gene encodes CDR1 SGHVS and CDR2 FNYEAQ. Losses at the gene ends were 7 bases for V and 0 bases for J; bases not matched to a gene: 14. This CDR3 comprises 18 residues. The CDR3 sequence: CASIDPAGAPSSYNEQFF. DNA of the CDR3: TGTGCCAGCATTGACCCAGCGGGGGCGCCGAGCTCCTACAATGAGCAGTTCTTC.

The gene calls are TRBV5-1 and TRBJ2-1; 9 bases are shared with TRBD2. J lost 5 bases, V lost 4 bases, and 7 bases had no gene match. CDR3 length equals 15 residues. Looked up from germline, CDR1 is SGHRS and CDR2 is YFSETQ. The CDR3 DNA sequence: TGCGCCAGCAGCCCCGGGACTAGCAACCACAATGAGCAGTTCTTC. It is translated as CASSPGTSNHNEQFF.

The V gene is TRBV12-1, the J gene TRBJ1-5. TRBV12-1 constitutes a pseudogene. The CDR3 length is 15 residues. In DNA form, the CDR3 reads TGTGCCAGCAGCTTTACTTGGAGTAGCAATCAGCCCCAGCATTTT. Its protein product is CASSFTWSSNQPQHF.

The V gene is TRBV5-1, the J gene TRBJ2-3, with 8 bases identical to TRBD2. Germline values: CDR1 SGHRS, CDR2 YFSETQ. The CDR3 is 16 residues long. The V segment lost 0 bases and the J segment 0 bases; nucleotides outside the gene matches: 3. The CDR3 nucleotides are TGCGCCAGCAGCTTGGGTAGCGGGGCTAGCACAGATACGCAGTATTTT. Translated: CASSLGSGASTDTQYF.

In its sample, this clone was seen once. The chain joins TRBV27 to TRBJ1-5; D uncertain. The CDR3 sequence is 12 residues long. In germline, CDR1 is MNHEY, CDR2 SMNVEV (reference sequence). V was cut by 5 bases and J by 7 bases, with 9 bases left in between. The CDR3 loop reads CASSTYSQPQHF. The CDR3 bases are TGTGCCAGCAGTACTTATTCACAGCCCCAGCATTTT.